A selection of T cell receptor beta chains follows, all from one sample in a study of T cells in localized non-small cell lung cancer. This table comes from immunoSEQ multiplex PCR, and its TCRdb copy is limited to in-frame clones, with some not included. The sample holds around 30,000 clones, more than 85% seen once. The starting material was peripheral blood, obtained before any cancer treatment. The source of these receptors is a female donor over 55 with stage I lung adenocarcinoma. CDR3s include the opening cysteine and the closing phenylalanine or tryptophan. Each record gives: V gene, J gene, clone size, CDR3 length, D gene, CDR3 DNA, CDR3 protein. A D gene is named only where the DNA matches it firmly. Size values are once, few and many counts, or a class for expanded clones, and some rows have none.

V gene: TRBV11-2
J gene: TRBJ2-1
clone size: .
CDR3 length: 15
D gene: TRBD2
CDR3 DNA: TGTGCCAGCAGCTTTACCGTGGCGGGAGCTAATGAGCAGTTCTTC
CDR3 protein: CASSFTVAGANEQFF

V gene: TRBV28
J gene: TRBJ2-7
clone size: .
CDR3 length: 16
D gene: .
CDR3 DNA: TGTGCCAGCAGCCCCCGGCTTTACAGAAATAGGGGCGAGCAGTACTTC
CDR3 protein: CASSPRLYRNRGEQYF

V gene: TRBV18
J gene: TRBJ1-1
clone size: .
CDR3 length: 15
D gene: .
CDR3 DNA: TGTGCCAGCTCACCACGATTGACAGGGAACACTGAAGCTTTCTTT
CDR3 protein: CASSPRLTGNTEAFF

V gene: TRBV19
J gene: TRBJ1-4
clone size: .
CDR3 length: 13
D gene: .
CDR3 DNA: TGTGCCAGTAGCCCAGGGGTAGGTGAAAAACTGTTTTTT
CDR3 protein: CASSPGVGEKLFF

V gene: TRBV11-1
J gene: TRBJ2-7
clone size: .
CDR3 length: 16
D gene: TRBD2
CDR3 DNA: TGTGCCAGCAGCTTAGTAGGCGGGGGGGCAAGCTACGAGCAGTACTTC
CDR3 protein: CASSLVGGGASYEQYF

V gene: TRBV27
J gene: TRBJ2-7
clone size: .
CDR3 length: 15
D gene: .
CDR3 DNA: TGTGCCAGCAGTTTCGGGGGCACAGGTGGGAGCGAGCAGTACTTC
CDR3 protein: CASSFGGTGGSEQYF

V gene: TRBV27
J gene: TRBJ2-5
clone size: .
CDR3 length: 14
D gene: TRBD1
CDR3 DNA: TGTGCCAGCGGGGGCCGCACAGGGGAAGGGACCCAGTACTTC
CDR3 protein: CASGGRTGEGTQYF

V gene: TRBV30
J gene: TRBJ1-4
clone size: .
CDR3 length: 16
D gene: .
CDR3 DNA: TGTGCCTGGACGGGCCGTGGTAACACGGTCCCCATGCAACTGTTTTTT
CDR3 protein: CAWTGRGNTVPMQLFF

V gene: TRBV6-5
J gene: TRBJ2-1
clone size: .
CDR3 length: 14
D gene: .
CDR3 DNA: TGTGCCAGCAGTTACTCCGAGGGGTACAATGAGCAGTTCTTC
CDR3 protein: CASSYSEGYNEQFF

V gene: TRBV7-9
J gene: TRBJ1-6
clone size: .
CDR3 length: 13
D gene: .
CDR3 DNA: TGTGCCAGCAGCCTAGCCACTTATTCACCCCTCCACTTT
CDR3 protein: CASSLATYSPLHF

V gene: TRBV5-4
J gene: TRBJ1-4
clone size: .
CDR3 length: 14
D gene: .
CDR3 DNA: TGTGCCAGCAGCTTGGGGGGAATAAGTGAAAAACTGTTTTTT
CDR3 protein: CASSLGGISEKLFF

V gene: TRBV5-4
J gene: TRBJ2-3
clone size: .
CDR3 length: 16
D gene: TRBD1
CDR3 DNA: TGTGCCAGCAGCTACGGGACAGCACCAAGCACAGATACGCAGTATTTT
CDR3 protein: CASSYGTAPSTDTQYF

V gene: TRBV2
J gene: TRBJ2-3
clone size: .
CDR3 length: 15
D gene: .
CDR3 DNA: TGTGCCAGCAGTTCTTCCAGGCAGGGAAGAGATACGCAGTATTTT
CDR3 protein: CASSSSRQGRDTQYF

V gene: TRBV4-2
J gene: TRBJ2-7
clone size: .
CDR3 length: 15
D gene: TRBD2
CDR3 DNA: TGTGCCAGCAGCCAAGATCCTACTAGCGGTTACGAGCAGTACTTC
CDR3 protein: CASSQDPTSGYEQYF

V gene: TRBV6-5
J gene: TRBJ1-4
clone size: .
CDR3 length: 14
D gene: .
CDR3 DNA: TGTGCCAGCAGTTACGGGGGGGCTGATGAAAAACTGTTTTTT
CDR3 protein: CASSYGGADEKLFF

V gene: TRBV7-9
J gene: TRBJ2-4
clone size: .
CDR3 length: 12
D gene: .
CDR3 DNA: TGTGCCAGCAGCCCACACGGAAACATTCAGTACTTC
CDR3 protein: CASSPHGNIQYF

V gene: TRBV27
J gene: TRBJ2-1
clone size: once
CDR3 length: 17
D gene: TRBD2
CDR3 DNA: TGTGCCAGCAGTTCGATCTCCGGGACTAGCGGTTACAATGAGCAGTTCTTC
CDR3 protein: CASSSISGTSGYNEQFF

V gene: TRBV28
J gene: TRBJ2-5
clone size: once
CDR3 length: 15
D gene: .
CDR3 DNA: TGTGCCAGCAGTTTAATGGCGGGAACAGCCGAGACCCAGTACTTC
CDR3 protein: CASSLMAGTAETQYF

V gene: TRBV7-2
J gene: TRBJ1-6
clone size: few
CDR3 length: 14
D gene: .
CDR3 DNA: TGTGCCAGCAGCTTAAAACCGGTGGGTTCACCCCTCCACTTT
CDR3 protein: CASSLKPVGSPLHF

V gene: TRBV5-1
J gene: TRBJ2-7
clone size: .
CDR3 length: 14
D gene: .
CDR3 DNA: TGCGCCAGCAGCTTCGAGTCCCAGAGGGGGGAGCAGTACTTC
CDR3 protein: CASSFESQRGEQYF

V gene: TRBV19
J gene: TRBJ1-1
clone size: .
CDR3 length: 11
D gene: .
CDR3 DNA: TGTGCCAGTAGACGGGACGGTGAAGCTTTCTTT
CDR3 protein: CASRRDGEAFF

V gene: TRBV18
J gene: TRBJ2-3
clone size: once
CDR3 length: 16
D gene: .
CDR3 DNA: TGTGCCAGCTCACTGAGGATTGACGGGAACACAGATACGCAGTATTTT
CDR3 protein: CASSLRIDGNTDTQYF

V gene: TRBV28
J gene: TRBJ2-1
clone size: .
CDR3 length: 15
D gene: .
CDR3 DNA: TGTGCCAGCAGTTTCGACGACAGAGATTCCAATGAGCAGTTCTTC
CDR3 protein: CASSFDDRDSNEQFF

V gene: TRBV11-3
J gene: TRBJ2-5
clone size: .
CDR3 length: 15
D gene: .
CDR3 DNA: TGTGCCAGCAGCTTAGGAGAGGGCCCCCAAGAGACCCAGTACTTC
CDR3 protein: CASSLGEGPQETQYF

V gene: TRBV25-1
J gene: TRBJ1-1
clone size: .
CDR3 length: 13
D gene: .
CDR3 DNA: TGTGCCAGCAGTGACACAGGGTTCACTGAAGCTTTCTTT
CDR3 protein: CASSDTGFTEAFF

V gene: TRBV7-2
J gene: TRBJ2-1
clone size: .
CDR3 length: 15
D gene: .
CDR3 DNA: TGTGCCAGCAGCTTAAAAAACCCTTCCTACAATGAGCAGTTCTTC
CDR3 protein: CASSLKNPSYNEQFF

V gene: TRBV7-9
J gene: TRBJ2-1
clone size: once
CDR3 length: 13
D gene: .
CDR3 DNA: TGTGCCAGCAGCTACGGGGAAAACAATGAGCAGTTCTTC
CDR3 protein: CASSYGENNEQFF

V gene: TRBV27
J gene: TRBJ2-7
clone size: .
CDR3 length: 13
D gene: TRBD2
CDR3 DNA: TGTGCCAGCAGCCGACTGGTCCGGGAGGGGCAGTACTTC
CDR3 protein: CASSRLVREGQYF

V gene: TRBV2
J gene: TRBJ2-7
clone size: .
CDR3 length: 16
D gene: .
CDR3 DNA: TGTGCCAGCAGTGAACAGGGAGGTTTCGGGTTCTACGAGCAGTACTTC
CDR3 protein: CASSEQGGFGFYEQYF

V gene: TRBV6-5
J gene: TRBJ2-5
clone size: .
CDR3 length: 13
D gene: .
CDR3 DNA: TGTGCCAGCAACCAGGTGGCGGGTGAGACCCAGTACTTC
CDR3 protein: CASNQVAGETQYF

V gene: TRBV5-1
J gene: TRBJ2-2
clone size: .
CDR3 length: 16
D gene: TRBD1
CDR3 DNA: TGCGCCAGCACCCCCAACCGGGACAGATACACCGGGGAGCTGTTTTTT
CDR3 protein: CASTPNRDRYTGELFF

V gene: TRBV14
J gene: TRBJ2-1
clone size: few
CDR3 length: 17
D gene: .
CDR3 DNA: TGTGCCAGCAGCCAAGTCATGTACCAACCTTCCCACAATGAGCAGTTCTTC
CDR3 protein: CASSQVMYQPSHNEQFF

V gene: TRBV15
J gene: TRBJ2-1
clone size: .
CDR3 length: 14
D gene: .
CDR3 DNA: TGTGCCACCAAAGGCGGGGACACCTACAATGAGCAGTTCTTC
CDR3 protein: CATKGGDTYNEQFF

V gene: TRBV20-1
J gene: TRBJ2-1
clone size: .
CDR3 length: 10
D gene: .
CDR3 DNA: TGCAGTGCTAGTAGCAGACACCAGTTCTTC
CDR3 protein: CSASSRHQFF

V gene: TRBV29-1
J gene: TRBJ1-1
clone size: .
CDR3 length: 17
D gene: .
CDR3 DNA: TGCAGCGTTGCCGAAAGGGGCGCAGGTTTTCGCTCCACTGAAGCTTTCTTT
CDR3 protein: CSVAERGAGFRSTEAFF

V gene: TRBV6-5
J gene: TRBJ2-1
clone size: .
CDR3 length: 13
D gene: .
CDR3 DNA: TGTGCCAGCAGCATAACAGAGTACAATGAGCAGTTCTTC
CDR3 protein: CASSITEYNEQFF

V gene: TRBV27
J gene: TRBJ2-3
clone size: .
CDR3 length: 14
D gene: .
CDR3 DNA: TGTGCCAGCAGAGGCTGGGGGCCCGGTGATACGCAGTATTTT
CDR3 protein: CASRGWGPGDTQYF

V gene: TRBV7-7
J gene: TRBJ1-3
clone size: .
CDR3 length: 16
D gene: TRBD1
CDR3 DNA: TGTGCTAGCAGCCCGGGGACAGCCTCGTCTGGAAACACCATATATTTT
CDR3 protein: CASSPGTASSGNTIYF

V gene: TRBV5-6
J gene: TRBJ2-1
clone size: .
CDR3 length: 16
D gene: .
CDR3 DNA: TGTGCCAGCAGCCCTAACGGAGGGGTGTCCGGCAATGAGCAGTTCTTC
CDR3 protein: CASSPNGGVSGNEQFF

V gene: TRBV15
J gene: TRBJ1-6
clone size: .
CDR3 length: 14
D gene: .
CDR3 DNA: TGTGCCACCAGCAGAGGTCAGGGACGTTCACCCCTCCACTTT
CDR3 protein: CATSRGQGRSPLHF

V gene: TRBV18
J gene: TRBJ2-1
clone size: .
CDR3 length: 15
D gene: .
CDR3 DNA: TGTGCCAGCTCACCGCCGGGACTCTCATACAATGAGCAGTTCTTC
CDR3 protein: CASSPPGLSYNEQFF

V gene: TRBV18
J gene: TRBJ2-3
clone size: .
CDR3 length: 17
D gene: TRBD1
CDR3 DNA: TGTGCCAGCTCACCACGCGTCCCAGGGGGCACGACAGATACGCAGTATTTT
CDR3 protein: CASSPRVPGGTTDTQYF

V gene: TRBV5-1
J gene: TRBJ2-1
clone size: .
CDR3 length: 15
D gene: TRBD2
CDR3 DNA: TGCGCCAGCGGAAGATTAGCGGGGCAATACAATGAGCAGTTCTTC
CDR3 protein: CASGRLAGQYNEQFF

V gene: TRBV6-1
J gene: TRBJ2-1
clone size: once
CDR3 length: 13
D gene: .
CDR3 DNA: TGTGCCAGCAGTGATGGCACTAGGGATGAGCAGTTCTTC
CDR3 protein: CASSDGTRDEQFF

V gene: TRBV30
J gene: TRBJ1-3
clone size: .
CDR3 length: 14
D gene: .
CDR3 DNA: TGTGCCTGGAGTCAGGGTTTGACTGGAAACACCATATATTTT
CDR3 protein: CAWSQGLTGNTIYF

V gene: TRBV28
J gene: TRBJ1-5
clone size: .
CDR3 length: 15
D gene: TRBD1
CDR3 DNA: TGTGCCAGCAGTCCCCAGGACAGGGGTAGTCAGCCCCAGCATTTT
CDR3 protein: CASSPQDRGSQPQHF

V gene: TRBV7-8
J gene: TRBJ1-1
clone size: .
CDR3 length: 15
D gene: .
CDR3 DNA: TGTGCCAGCAGCTTAAGAGAAGGGGGTAACACTGAAGCTTTCTTT
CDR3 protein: CASSLREGGNTEAFF

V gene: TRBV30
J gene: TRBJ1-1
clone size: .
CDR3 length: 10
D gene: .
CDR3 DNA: TGTGCCCTGGGGGGGACTGAAGCTTTCTTT
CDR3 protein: CALGGTEAFF

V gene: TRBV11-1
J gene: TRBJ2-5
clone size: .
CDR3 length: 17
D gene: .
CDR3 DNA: TGTGCCAGCAGCTTAGGGGTTAGCGGAGCGTTACGGGAGACCCAGTACTTC
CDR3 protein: CASSLGVSGALRETQYF

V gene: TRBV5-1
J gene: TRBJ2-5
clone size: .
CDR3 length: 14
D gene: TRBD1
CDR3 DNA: TGCGCCAGCAGCTTGGGGGACAGCCGAGAGACCCAGTACTTC
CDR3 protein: CASSLGDSRETQYF

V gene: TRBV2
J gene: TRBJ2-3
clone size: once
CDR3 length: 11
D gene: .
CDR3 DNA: TGTGCCAGCAGGGAGGGAGATACGCAGTATTTT
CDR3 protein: CASREGDTQYF

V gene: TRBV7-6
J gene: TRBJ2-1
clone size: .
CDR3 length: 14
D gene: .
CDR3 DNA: TGTGCCAGCAGCTCCGCGGGACCCTACAATGAGCAGTTCTTC
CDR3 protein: CASSSAGPYNEQFF